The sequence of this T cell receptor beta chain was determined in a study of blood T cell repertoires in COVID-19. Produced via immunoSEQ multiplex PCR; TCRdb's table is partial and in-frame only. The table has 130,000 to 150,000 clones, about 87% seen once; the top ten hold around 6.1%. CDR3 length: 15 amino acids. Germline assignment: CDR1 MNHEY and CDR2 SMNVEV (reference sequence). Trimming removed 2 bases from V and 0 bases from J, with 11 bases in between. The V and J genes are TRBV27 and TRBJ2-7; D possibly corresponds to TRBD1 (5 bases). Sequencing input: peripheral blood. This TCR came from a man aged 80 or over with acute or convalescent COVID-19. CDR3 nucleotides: TGTGCCAGCAGTTTAGACAGTTCCCTCTCCTACGAGCAGTACTTC. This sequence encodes CASSLDSSLSYEQYF.